This is a list of T cell receptor beta chains from one sample in a study of early T cells in non-severe SARS-CoV-2 infection. From the 5' RACE reads, TCRdb called clonotypes with MiXCR, one entry per CDR3 protein. The data show some 51,000 distinct CDR3 sequences, about 15% seen once. The specimen comprised whole blood, sampled at baseline. All receptors come from an adult who was a healthcare worker with PCR-confirmed SARS-CoV-2 infection or an uninfected control (not recorded which). CDR3s include the opening cysteine and the closing phenylalanine or tryptophan. D genes are given only for firm matches. The size field is filled for only some rows; it gives once, few, many or a size class.

v_call	d_call	clone_size	j_call	cdr3_aa	cdr3_nt
TRBV30	NA	NA	TRBJ2-7	CAWSVPAGTYEQYF	TGTGCCTGGAGTGTACCCGCAGGAACCTACGAGCAGTACTTC
TRBV28	NA	NA	TRBJ2-5	CASSLGTAETQYF	TGTGCCAGCAGTTTAGGGACCGCGGAGACCCAGTACTTC
TRBV7-2	NA	few	TRBJ2-1	CASSLASSYNEQFF	TGTGCCAGCAGCTTAGCGAGCTCCTACAATGAGCAGTTCTTC
TRBV2	NA	few	TRBJ2-5	CASSDVGKETQYF	TGTGCCAGCAGTGACGTAGGAAAAGAGACCCAGTACTTC
TRBV4-1	NA	NA	TRBJ2-6	CASSQVPSSGANVLTF	TGCGCCAGCAGCCAAGTCCCATCCTCTGGGGCCAACGTCCTGACTTTC
TRBV7-9	NA	many	TRBJ2-7	CASSTDSYEQYF	TGTGCCAGCAGCACCGACAGCTACGAGCAGTACTTC
TRBV20-1	NA	NA	TRBJ2-1	CSASPNRASQFF	TGCAGTGCAAGCCCCAACCGGGCTAGTCAGTTCTTC
TRBV4-1	NA	NA	TRBJ2-1	CASSQVDVISYNEQFF	TGCGCCAGCAGCCAAGTTGACGTGATCTCCTACAATGAGCAGTTCTTC
TRBV10-3	TRBD2	NA	TRBJ2-2	CAIFRLAGGRTGELFF	TGTGCCATTTTCCGGCTAGCGGGAGGTCGGACCGGGGAGCTGTTTTTT
TRBV5-1	NA	NA	TRBJ2-7	CASSSQEPFYEQYF	TGCGCCAGCAGCTCCCAAGAACCTTTTTACGAGCAGTACTTC
TRBV5-4	NA	few	TRBJ2-3	CASSFGREDTQYF	TGTGCCAGCAGCTTTGGCAGGGAGGATACGCAGTATTTT
TRBV11-2	NA	many	TRBJ2-1	CASSLPLVSSYNEQFF	TGTGCCAGCAGCTTACCACTAGTAAGCTCCTACAATGAGCAGTTCTTC
TRBV6-6	NA	NA	TRBJ2-1	CASSQPPLGASSYNEQFF	TGTGCCAGCAGTCAACCGCCTTTAGGGGCCAGCTCCTACAATGAGCAGTTCTTC
TRBV5-4	TRBD1	NA	TRBJ2-2	CASSLPTGGHTGELFF	TGTGCCAGCAGCTTGCCTACAGGGGGGCACACCGGGGAGCTGTTTTTT
TRBV10-3	NA	once	TRBJ2-1	CDIRGGGYNEQFF	TGTGACATCAGGGGAGGGGGCTACAATGAGCAGTTCTTC
TRBV7-6	NA	few	TRBJ1-3	CASSPRLPGADNTIYF	TGTGCCAGCAGCCCCAGGCTCCCCGGGGCAGACAACACCATATATTTT
TRBV5-1	NA	NA	TRBJ2-5	CASGLESSKETQYF	TGCGCCAGCGGCTTGGAATCTAGCAAAGAGACCCAGTACTTC
TRBV7-3	NA	NA	TRBJ1-2	CASSPRTPFGYGYTF	TGTGCCAGCAGCCCACGGACACCATTCGGCTATGGCTACACCTTC
TRBV30	TRBD2	few	TRBJ2-1	CASNLAGRGLGYNEQFF	TGTGCCTCAAATTTAGCGGGGAGGGGCCTCGGATACAATGAGCAGTTCTTC
TRBV3-1	NA	NA	TRBJ2-7	CASSQARGQGYEQYF	TGTGCCAGCAGCCAAGCCCGAGGGCAGGGCTACGAGCAGTACTTC
TRBV27	NA	many	TRBJ1-5	CASSLFSNQPQHF	TGTGCCAGCAGTTTATTTAGCAATCAGCCCCAGCATTTT
TRBV10-3	NA	NA	TRBJ1-3	CAISEPRMSSGNTIYF	TGTGCCATCAGTGAGCCCCGAATGAGCTCTGGAAACACCATATATTTT
TRBV19	NA	once	TRBJ2-3	CASSIDSASIDTQYF	TGTGCCAGTAGTATAGATTCGGCGTCCATCGATACGCAGTATTTT
TRBV6-1	NA	many	TRBJ1-1	CASSGAGMGTEAFF	TGTGCCAGCAGTGGGGCAGGGATGGGCACTGAAGCTTTCTTT
TRBV6-6	TRBD2	few	TRBJ2-2	CASSYLSGTSGPNTGELFF	TGTGCCAGCAGTTACCTTTCCGGGACTAGCGGGCCGAACACCGGGGAGCTGTTTTTT
TRBV18	NA	NA	TRBJ2-5	CASSPRVGEETQYF	TGTGCCAGCTCACCACGGGTTGGGGAAGAGACCCAGTACTTC
TRBV7-9	TRBD2	NA	TRBJ2-5	CASSPFAGGQETQYF	TGTGCCAGCAGCCCCTTTGCGGGAGGGCAGGAGACCCAGTACTTC
TRBV7-9	TRBD1	NA	TRBJ1-1	CASSSTGVNTEAFF	TGTGCCAGCAGCTCCACAGGGGTGAACACTGAAGCTTTCTTT
TRBV5-5	NA	NA	TRBJ2-1	CASSSQIQMYNEQFF	TGTGCCAGCAGCTCCCAAATACAAATGTACAATGAGCAGTTCTTC
TRBV9	TRBD2	once	TRBJ2-2	CASSPSAGANPRGGELFF	TGTGCCAGCAGCCCCTCAGCGGGGGCCAACCCTAGGGGCGGGGAGCTGTTTTTT
TRBV12-3/TRBV12-4	TRBD1	NA	TRBJ2-7	CASSPRKGQGKNSYEQYF	TGTGCCAGCAGTCCCAGAAAGGGACAGGGCAAGAACTCCTACGAGCAGTACTTC
TRBV7-9	TRBD2	few	TRBJ2-5	CASSIGLAGEETQYF	TGTGCCAGCAGCATAGGACTAGCGGGAGAAGAGACCCAGTACTTC
TRBV29-1	NA	NA	TRBJ2-7	CSVVGHSYEQYF	TGCAGCGTTGTTGGGCACTCCTACGAGCAGTACTTC
TRBV6-6	NA	NA	TRBJ1-4	CASSPSDRIQDEKLFF	TGTGCCAGCAGTCCATCGGACAGAATCCAGGATGAAAAACTGTTTTTT
TRBV11-2	TRBD2	few	TRBJ2-3	CASSRSTSGSSTDTQYF	TGTGCCAGCAGCCGAAGTACTAGCGGCTCTAGCACAGATACGCAGTATTTT
TRBV4-1	TRBD2	few	TRBJ2-1	CASSPRPGLAGYNEQFF	TGCGCCAGCAGCCCACGACCGGGACTAGCGGGGTACAATGAGCAGTTCTTC
TRBV3-1	TRBD1	NA	TRBJ2-5	CASSQNRGREETQYF	TGTGCCAGCAGCCAGAACAGGGGGCGAGAAGAGACCCAGTACTTC
TRBV6-6	NA	NA	TRBJ1-4	CASSHREGVTNEKLFF	TGTGCCAGCAGTCACAGGGAAGGGGTCACTAATGAAAAACTGTTTTTT
TRBV4-1	NA	NA	TRBJ1-2	CASSQILRDNKSGYTF	TGCGCCAGCAGCCAAATACTCCGGGACAATAAAAGTGGCTACACCTTC
TRBV28	TRBD1	few	TRBJ1-5	CASSSPGQGVQPQHF	TGTGCCAGCAGTTCGCCGGGACAGGGCGTGCAGCCCCAGCATTTT
TRBV4-1	TRBD1	NA	TRBJ2-2	CASSQLMGQGSGELFF	TGCGCCAGCAGCCAGCTGATGGGACAGGGGTCCGGGGAGCTGTTTTTT
TRBV5-6	NA	few	TRBJ1-5	CASSLASLRQPQHF	TGTGCCAGCAGCTTGGCATCGCTTCGTCAGCCCCAGCATTTT
TRBV29-1	NA	few	TRBJ2-7	CSVVQDSPYEQYF	TGCAGCGTCGTCCAGGACAGCCCCTACGAGCAGTACTTC
TRBV10-3	NA	NA	TRBJ1-2	CAISDRAYGYTF	TGTGCCATCAGTGACAGGGCCTATGGCTACACCTTC
TRBV3-1	NA	few	TRBJ2-3	CASSRLVGSTDTQYF	TGTGCCAGCAGTCGTTTAGTGGGGAGCACAGATACGCAGTATTTT
TRBV28	NA	NA	TRBJ2-7	CASRPGNSASEQYF	TGTGCCAGCAGACCGGGAAACTCTGCTTCCGAGCAGTACTTC
TRBV4-2	NA	NA	TRBJ2-5	CASSRGEVAETQYF	TGTGCCAGCAGCCGTGGGGAGGTAGCAGAGACCCAGTACTTC
TRBV5-1	TRBD1	many	TRBJ2-6	CASSQQGTGANVLTF	TGCGCCAGCAGCCAACAGGGGACTGGGGCCAACGTCCTGACTTTC
TRBV12-3/TRBV12-4	NA	NA	TRBJ1-5	CASSFQGGHNQPQHF	TGTGCCAGCAGTTTTCAAGGGGGGCACAATCAGCCCCAGCATTTT
TRBV5-1	TRBD2	few	TRBJ2-7	CASSNGLAAYMREQYF	TGCGCCAGCAGCAACGGACTAGCGGCCTATATGAGGGAGCAGTACTTC
TRBV2	TRBD1	many	TRBJ2-3	CASLGTADTQYF	TGTGCCAGCTTAGGGACAGCAGATACGCAGTATTTT
TRBV25-1	NA	NA	TRBJ2-2	CASGTVNTGELFF	TGTGCCTCAGGGACGGTGAACACCGGGGAGCTGTTTTTT
TRBV7-9	NA	NA	TRBJ1-6	CASSLDPGSSPLHF	TGTGCCAGCAGCTTAGATCCAGGGAGTTCACCCCTCCACTTT
TRBV7-9	NA	many	TRBJ1-5	CASSLGGDQPQHF	TGTGCCAGCAGCTTAGGAGGGGACCAGCCCCAGCATTTT
TRBV28	NA	few	TRBJ2-7	CASSLQIYEQYF	TGTGCCAGCAGTCTACAGATTTACGAGCAGTACTTC
TRBV18	TRBD1	NA	TRBJ2-3	CASSPRQGQISTDTQYF	TGTGCCAGCTCACCAAGACAGGGACAGATCAGCACAGATACGCAGTATTTT
TRBV25-1	NA	few	TRBJ2-2	CASTSPDTGELFF	TGTGCCAGCACCTCACCCGACACCGGGGAGCTGTTTTTT
TRBV2	NA	NA	TRBJ2-5	CASSPWEGPQGTQYF	TGTGCCAGCAGTCCCTGGGAAGGACCGCAAGGGACCCAGTACTTC
TRBV6-1	NA	NA	TRBJ2-5	CASGGDIYTETQYF	TGTGCCAGCGGTGGGGACATTTACACCGAGACCCAGTACTTC
TRBV7-6	NA	NA	TRBJ2-1	CACSPYNEQFF	TGTGCCTGCAGCCCGTACAATGAGCAGTTCTTC